This is a list of T cell receptor beta chains from one sample in a study of prognosis after radiotherapy for stage I lung cancer. TCRdb redid the calling of the multiplex PCR reads with MiXCR, one entry per CDR3 protein. The data hold about 18,000 distinct CDR3 sequences, with around three fifths observed a single time. This specimen was PBMCs, taken before or after stereotactic body radiation therapy (not recorded which). These receptors all come from a donor aged 50 or older with non-small cell lung cancer. Both conserved end residues are part of each CDR3. A D gene is named only where the DNA matches it firmly. The size entry is marked missing in some rows and otherwise reads once, few, many or a size class.

-	-	TRBV28	TRBJ2-7	CASSSTERYEQYF	TGTGCCAGCAGTTCCACGGAGAGATACGAGCAGTACTTC
-	-	TRBV11-2	TRBJ2-7	CASSDGHGGAVYEQYF	TGTGCCAGCAGCGACGGCCACGGGGGCGCAGTGTACGAGCAGTACTTC
-	-	TRBV28	TRBJ1-6	CASSFHAGSGSPLHF	TGTGCCAGCAGTTTCCATGCGGGGTCGGGTTCACCCCTCCACTTT
-	-	TRBV6-7	TRBJ2-7	CAVKIGQSYERYF	TGTGCCGTAAAGATCGGACAGTCCTACGAGCGGTACTTC
TRBD2	many	TRBV4-1	TRBJ2-3	CASSQPAIRNSGRERDTQYF	TGCGCCAGCAGCCAACCTGCAATTAGGAATAGCGGGAGAGAAAGGGATACGCAGTATTTT
-	-	TRBV15	TRBJ1-2	CATSRGGGTWDGYTF	TGTGCCACCAGCAGAGGGGGTGGGACATGGGATGGCTACACCTTC
TRBD1	-	TRBV27	TRBJ2-7	CASSLSMGQNSYEQYF	TGTGCCAGCAGTTTATCGATGGGACAGAACTCCTACGAGCAGTACTTC
-	many	TRBV7-9	TRBJ1-3	CASSLSAGGNTIYF	TGTGCCAGCAGCTTATCGGCGGGCGGAAACACCATATATTTT
-	-	TRBV20-1	TRBJ2-1	CSAPGGPAGDEQFF	TGCAGTGCTCCGGGTGGGCCCGCTGGAGACGAGCAGTTCTTC
-	-	TRBV20-1	TRBJ2-7	CSARDPRTDRYEQYF	TGCAGTGCTAGAGACCCCAGGACAGATCGCTACGAGCAGTACTTC
TRBD2	many	TRBV5-8	TRBJ2-1	CATSSGVSYNEQFF	TGTGCCACCTCTAGCGGGGTATCCTACAATGAGCAGTTCTTC
-	many	TRBV29-1	TRBJ2-5	CSTDGGTTF	TGCAGTACCGATGGCGGGACGACCTTC
TRBD2	-	TRBV29-1	TRBJ2-5	CSSLPYLREVLRETQYF	TGCAGCTCCCTCCCGTATTTGCGGGAGGTCCTACGTGAGACCCAGTACTTC
-	-	TRBV25-1	TRBJ2-7	CASSDLSGKSPDYEQYF	TGTGCCAGCAGTGATTTAAGTGGGAAAAGCCCCGACTACGAGCAGTACTTC
-	many	TRBV20-1	TRBJ2-7	CSASYGGAYEQYF	TGCAGTGCTAGTTATGGAGGGGCCTACGAGCAGTACTTC
TRBD1	-	TRBV19	TRBJ1-1	CASSIERDREAFF	TGTGCCAGTAGTATAGAGCGGGACAGAGAAGCTTTCTTT
TRBD2	-	TRBV20-1	TRBJ2-7	CSARDSGRTSYEQYF	TGCAGTGCTAGAGATAGCGGGAGGACATCCTACGAGCAGTACTTC
-	-	TRBV3-1	TRBJ2-7	CASSLQRCTGSYEQYF	TGTGCCAGCAGCCTCCAAAGGTGTACAGGCTCCTACGAGCAGTACTTC
TRBD2	medium-sized	TRBV11-2	TRBJ2-1	CASSLTSGSYNEQFF	TGTGCCAGCAGCTTAACTAGCGGGAGCTACAATGAGCAGTTCTTC
-	-	TRBV20-1	TRBJ2-5	CSARDPDPQETQYF	TGCAGTGCTAGAGATCCAGATCCCCAAGAGACCCAGTACTTC
TRBD1	medium-sized	TRBV5-1	TRBJ2-2	CASSGTGIGELFF	TGCGCCAGCAGCGGGACAGGGATCGGGGAGCTGTTTTTT
TRBD1	-	TRBV12-5	TRBJ1-5	CASVAGGEGNQPQHF	TGTGCTAGTGTGGCAGGGGGCGAGGGCAATCAGCCCCAGCATTTT
-	medium-sized	TRBV5-1	TRBJ2-6	CASRDGSSGANVLTF	TGCGCCAGCCGTGATGGGAGCTCTGGGGCCAACGTCCTGACTTTC
-	-	TRBV19	TRBJ2-2	CASSILGSGELFF	TGTGCCAGTAGTATCCTGGGGAGCGGGGAGCTGTTTTTT
-	-	TRBV5-5	TRBJ2-7	CASSWTFSSYEQYF	TGTGCCAGCAGCTGGACTTTCAGCTCCTACGAGCAGTACTTC
TRBD1	many	TRBV28	TRBJ1-2	CASSPGQGYNNGYTF	TGTGCCAGCAGTCCTGGACAGGGGTATAACAATGGCTACACCTTC
TRBD2	many	TRBV5-1	TRBJ2-1	CASYDSGRDEQFF	TGCGCCAGCTACGATAGCGGGAGGGATGAGCAGTTCTTC
-	many	TRBV5-1	TRBJ1-1	CASSLTPTNTEAFF	TGCGCCAGCAGCCTCACCCCCACGAACACTGAAGCTTTCTTT
-	-	TRBV4-1	TRBJ1-2	CASSLGRQGPYGYTF	TGCGCCAGCAGCCTTGGACGTCAGGGGCCCTATGGCTACACCTTC
-	-	TRBV6-2/TRBV6-3	TRBJ2-7	CASSENGGEQYF	TGTGCCAGCAGTGAAAACGGGGGTGAGCAGTACTTC
TRBD1	many	TRBV7-6	TRBJ1-1	CASSLDRGHGEAFF	TGTGCCAGCAGCTTGGACAGGGGACATGGTGAAGCTTTCTTT
TRBD2	-	TRBV6-1	TRBJ2-7	CASSDRAGADSYEQYF	TGTGCCAGCAGTGACCGAGCGGGAGCGGACTCCTACGAGCAGTACTTC
TRBD1	-	TRBV5-1	TRBJ2-7	CASSAGTGGNEQYF	TGCGCCAGCAGCGCTGGGACAGGGGGGAACGAGCAGTACTTC
-	many	TRBV6-1	TRBJ2-5	CASSEGGSIETQYF	TGTGCCAGCAGTGAAGGGGGTAGCATTGAGACCCAGTACTTC
TRBD2	-	TRBV5-1	TRBJ2-5	CASSPPGTSEGETKYF	TGCGCCAGCAGCCCTCCTGGGACTAGCGAGGGAGAGACCAAGTACTTC
TRBD2	many	TRBV7-3	TRBJ2-1	CASTLELGTSGTHNEQFF	TGTGCCAGCACTCTGGAGTTGGGGACTAGCGGGACTCACAATGAGCAGTTCTTC
-	-	TRBV6-2/TRBV6-3	TRBJ2-1	CVSSCGLYNEQFF	TGTGTCAGCAGTTGCGGGCTCTACAATGAGCAGTTCTTC
-	medium-sized	TRBV6-1	TRBJ1-2	CASRGRGNYGYTF	TGTGCCAGCAGAGGGAGGGGAAACTATGGCTACACCTTC
-	-	TRBV19	TRBJ1-4	CASNQGSVANEKLFF	TGTGCCAGTAATCAGGGATCGGTGGCTAATGAAAAACTGTTTTTT
-	many	TRBV5-6	TRBJ1-5	CASSLGRVNQPQHF	TGTGCCAGCAGCTTGGGTCGGGTGAATCAGCCCCAGCATTTT
-	-	TRBV20-1	TRBJ2-1	CSATAVPELGQFF	TGCAGTGCTACCGCCGTCCCCGAACTGGGGCAGTTCTTC
-	-	TRBV7-2	TRBJ2-5	CASSLVRGRHRGETQYF	TGTGCCAGCAGCTTAGTAAGAGGGAGGCACCGGGGAGAGACCCAGTACTTC
-	-	TRBV4-3	TRBJ1-1	CASSQDLRGIGTESFF	TGCGCCAGCAGCCAAGATCTTCGAGGGATTGGGACTGAATCTTTCTTT
TRBD1	many	TRBV29-1	TRBJ1-5	CSVPTAGGFNQPQHF	TGCAGCGTTCCCACGGCAGGGGGCTTCAATCAGCCCCAGCATTTT
TRBD2	-	TRBV7-3	TRBJ2-1	CASSPALAGAYNEQFF	TGTGCCAGCAGCCCAGCGCTAGCGGGAGCCTACAATGAGCAGTTCTTC
TRBD2	-	TRBV12-3/TRBV12-4	TRBJ2-7	CASSRGLVLKQYF	TGTGCCAGCAGTCGGGGACTAGTTCTAAAGCAGTACTTC
-	medium-sized	TRBV2	TRBJ1-2	CASKTDSDLGYTF	TGTGCCAGCAAGACCGACAGCGACCTTGGCTACACCTTC
-	many	TRBV20-1	TRBJ1-4	CSARATVGEKLFF	TGCAGTGCTAGGGCGACGGTCGGTGAAAAACTGTTTTTT
TRBD2	-	TRBV11-1	TRBJ2-7	CASSFGGVYEQYF	TGTGCCAGCAGCTTCGGGGGGGTCTACGAGCAGTACTTC
TRBD1	-	TRBV7-9	TRBJ2-7	CASSDTSRQGIEQYF	TGTGCCAGCAGCGACACCTCGCGACAGGGGATCGAGCAGTACTTC